Below, 32 T cell receptor beta chains from the same sample are listed, as sequenced in a study of post-analysis software for immune sequencing data. Findings and caveats of the study: The study found TRBV5-6, TRBV5-1 and TRBV20-1 among a few TRBV segments more frequent in patients than controls.

Unique molecular identifiers were carried by the TCR beta cDNA libraries. TCRdb reanalysed the PCR reads using MiXCR and keeps one entry per CDR3 protein. This table holds 700,000 to 800,000 distinct CDR3 sequences, 30% found once. These TCRs' antigens remain unknown. The material sequenced was blood. These receptors came from a girl between 5 and 17 years old with multiple sclerosis.

This clonotype was found a few times. This chain uses TRBV7-9 with TRBJ1-2; 9 nucleotides match TRBD1. CDR1 is SEHNR, CDR2 FQNEAQ, per germline (reference sequence). This CDR3 has 17 amino acids. The V segment lost 5 bases and the J segment 3 bases; nucleotides outside the gene matches: 13. The chain's CDR3 is CASSGRLQGAPDYGYTF. The CDR3 bases are TGTGCCAGCAGCGGACGACTACAGGGGGCTCCCGACTATGGCTACACCTTC.

The rearrangement joins TRBV5-1 to TRBJ2-7; D gene uncertain. This CDR3 has 14 amino acids. Germline V gene data show CDR1 as SGHRS and CDR2 as YFSETQ. V was shortened by 0 bases and J by 3 bases, with 10 bases between the two germline ends. CDR3 DNA sequence: TGCGCCAGCAGCTTGGATGGGGAAAACTACGAGCAGTACTTC. Encoded protein: CASSLDGENYEQYF.

The rearrangement uses TRBV20-1 and TRBJ1-1; D is unresolved. This CDR3 is 11 amino acids long. The V gene's germline CDR1 is DFQATT and CDR2 SNEGSKA (reference sequence). Trimming pared 4 bases from V and 11 bases from J, leaving 14 bases between. In DNA, the CDR3 is TGCAGTGCTACTACCAGTAATGCCGCTTTCTTT. Its translation is CSATTSNAAFF.

The rearrangement joins TRBV6-2 or TRBV6-3 to TRBJ1-5, with D maybe TRBD1 (6 bases). V was cut by 2 bases and J by 5 bases, with 13 bases left in between. Germline loops: CDR1 MNHEY, CDR2 SVGEGT. The CDR3 contains 15 residues. The CDR3 reads CASSYINRDYQPQHF. CDR3 nucleotides: TGTGCCAGCAGTTACATCAACAGGGATTATCAGCCCCAGCATTTT.

CDR3 bases: TGTGCCAGCAGTTACAAGACTAGCGGGAGTCTCTATGAGCAGTTCTTC. Its protein is CASSYKTSGSLYEQFF. This chain uses TRBV27 with TRBJ2-1; TRBD2 aligns across 12 bases. Trimming removed 4 bases from V and 8 bases from J; junction bases left unmatched: 9. CDR1 and CDR2 (germline): MNHEY, SMNVEV (reference sequence). This CDR3 has 16 residues.

The V call is TRBV10-3, the J call TRBJ1-2; possible D gene TRBD1, 6 bases. In germline, CDR1 is ENHRY, CDR2 SYGVKD. The length of the CDR3 is 18 residues. Trimming left V 6 bases short and J 3 bases short, with 26 bases between. The CDR3: CAISLKGQKGDRDYGYTF. CDR3 DNA sequence: TGTGCCATCAGCCTAAAAGGACAGAAGGGGGATAGGGACTATGGCTACACCTTC.

The chain couples TRBV7-2 to TRBJ2-5; possible D gene TRBD1, 5 bases. The DNA end lines up better with TRBJ2-7; the J call may be wrong. CDR1 SGHTA and CDR2 FQGNSA come from the germline V gene. The CDR3 totals 11 residues. In DNA form, the CDR3 reads TGTGCCAGCAGATCAGACAGCGAGCAGTACTTC. Its protein product is CASRSDSEQYF.

This clonotype showed up many times. This chain connects TRBV29-1 to TRBJ2-7; no definite D call. V lost 6 bases, J lost 0 bases, and 9 bases lay in between. CDR1 is SQVTM and CDR2 is ANQGSEA in the germline V gene. This CDR3 spans 12 amino acids. CDR3: CSVGNSSYEQYF. As DNA, the CDR3 is TGCAGCGTAGGAAACAGCTCCTACGAGCAGTACTTC.

This clonotype was picked up a small number of times. V gene TRBV20-1 combines with J gene TRBJ2-5; TRBD1 might be the D (6 bases). V was shortened by 0 bases and J by 5 bases, with 10 bases between the two germline ends. Germline V gene lookup returns CDR1 DFQATT and CDR2 SNEGSKA (reference sequence). There are 13 residues in the CDR3. The CDR3 nucleotides read TGCAGTGCTAGAGATCCAGGGGTGGAGACCCAGTACTTC. The encoded protein is CSARDPGVETQYF.

This clonotype was detected a few times. The J gene is TRBJ2-7, the V gene TRBV20-1; D remains unclear. This CDR3 has 11 residues. From germline, CDR1 is DFQATT and CDR2 SNEGSKA (reference sequence). Between the trimmed V and J ends, which lost 6 bases and 0 bases, there was a span of 6 bases. The CDR3 loop is CSAILSYEQYF. CDR3 nucleotide sequence: TGCAGTGCGATCCTCTCCTACGAGCAGTACTTC.

This clonotype was recorded a few times. The chain uses TRBV6-6 and TRBJ2-6; D may be TRBD1 (6 bases). Germline assignment: CDR1 MNHNY and CDR2 SVGAGI (reference sequence). V shed 5 bases and J shed 2 bases, with 13 bases lying between them. The CDR3 totals 16 residues. The CDR3 protein is CASSGSSGAGANVLTF. CDR3 bases: TGTGCCAGCAGTGGAAGCTCAGGGGCTGGGGCCAACGTCCTGACTTTC.

The chain combines TRBV2 with TRBJ2-6; 7 bases agree with TRBD1. CDR1 and CDR2 from the germline V gene are SNHLY and FYNNEI. Germline trimming cut 0 bases from V and 1 base from J; bases unmatched to any gene: 9. CDR3 length: 19 amino acids. The CDR3 reads CASSEAQFGTESGANVLTF. CDR3 coding DNA: TGTGCCAGCAGTGAAGCGCAATTTGGGACAGAATCTGGGGCCAACGTCCTGACTTTC.

This chain uses TRBV28 with TRBJ2-1; 11 bases align to TRBD2. The CDR3 spans 15 residues. The germline gives CDR1 MDHEN, CDR2 SYDVKM. The V gene end was trimmed by 6 bases and the J gene end by 9 bases; junction bases not matched to a gene: 10. CDR3 nucleotide sequence: TGTGCCAGCAGCTCCAGTAGCGGGAGGGGCGGTGAGCAGTTCTTC. The encoded protein is CASSSSSGRGGEQFF.

There are a few counts of this clonotype. This rearrangement joins TRBV7-2 to TRBJ2-6; maybe TRBD1 (5 bases). Germline CDR1 is SGHTA and CDR2 is FQGNSA. The CDR3 is 15 amino acids. Trimming removed 5 bases from V and 0 bases from J, with 8 bases in between. The CDR3 bases are TGTGCCAGCAGCCAGGACACCTCTGGGGCCAACGTCCTGACTTTC. It codes for CASSQDTSGANVLTF.

This sequence joins TRBV6-6 and TRBJ2-2, with D perhaps TRBD1 (5 bases). The CDR3 is made up of 15 amino acids. V shed 5 bases and J shed 7 bases, with 17 bases lying between them. Germline lookup yields CDR1 MNHNY and CDR2 SVGAGI (reference sequence). The CDR3 bases are TGTGCCAGCAGTCCTGTAGGGGCGGTGAGCGGGGAGCTGTTTTTT. It is translated as CASSPVGAVSGELFF.

A few counts support this clonotype. The chain employs TRBV7-9 and TRBJ2-5; 7 nucleotides match TRBD1. Trimming at V came to 3 bases and at J to 5 bases, leaving 9 bases not matched to a gene. CDR1 is SEHNR and CDR2 is FQNEAQ in the germline V gene (reference sequence). The CDR3 extends over 15 amino acids. The DNA of the CDR3 is TGTGCCAGCAGCTTGTTGACAGGGCCCAGGGAGACCCAGTACTTC. Translating gives CASSLLTGPRETQYF.

This clonotype occurred a few times. CDR3 sequence reads: CASRPLISGSYEQYF. DNA of the CDR3: TGTGCCAGCAGACCCTTGATTAGCGGGAGCTACGAGCAGTACTTC. The chain links TRBV7-2 to TRBJ2-7, with TRBD2 identical over 9 bases. This CDR3 contains 15 residues. V shed 6 bases and J 3 bases; nucleotides not matched to a gene: 9. Germline V lookup: CDR1 SGHTA, CDR2 FQGNSA.

This clonotype has only one observation. The junction shows a germline mismatch at one end, possibly a read error. This rearrangement joins TRBV7-9 to TRBJ1-1; a weak D match, TRBD1 (5 bases). In germline, CDR1 is SEHNR, CDR2 FQNEAQ (reference sequence). The CDR3 totals 15 residues. The CDR3 region is CASSHSRTLNAEAFF. The CDR3 DNA follows: TGTGCCAGCAGCCATTCCCGGACACTGAACGCTGAAGCTTTCTTT.

This clonotype was observed a few times. This sequence joins TRBV4-1 and TRBJ1-2; D gene uncertain. This CDR3 comprises 14 residues. The V gene lost 5 bases and the J gene lost 7 bases, with 17 bases spanning the gap. The germline gives CDR1 MGHRA, CDR2 YSYEKL. CDR3 in DNA: TGCGCCAGCAGCGAATCCCCGGGAGATGGTGGCTACACCTTC. Translating gives CASSESPGDGGYTF.

The chain uses TRBV6-2 or TRBV6-3 and TRBJ1-5; 8 positions match TRBD1. Trimming cost V 6 bases and J 7 bases; bases outside gene matches: 11. This CDR3 contains 15 residues. Germline CDR1 reads MNHEY; CDR2 reads SVGEGT. The CDR3 DNA follows: TGTGCCAGCAGCCCACAGGCAGGGGGCCGGCAGCCCCAGCATTTT. Translation gives CASSPQAGGRQPQHF.

This chain uses TRBV24-1 with TRBJ2-1; D is unclear. Trimming cost V 0 bases and J 5 bases, with 4 bases left between them. CDR1 is KGHDR, CDR2 SFDVKD, per germline. The CDR3 covers 13 residues. CDR3 in DNA: TGTGCCACCAGTGATTTGTGGCACAATGAGCAGTTCTTC. Encoded protein: CATSDLWHNEQFF.

This clonotype appeared a few times. The chain has TRBV9 and TRBJ2-6, with D unclear. The CDR3 runs to 16 residues. The germline gives CDR1 SGDLS, CDR2 YYNGEE. V shed 0 bases and J shed 0 bases, with 7 bases lying between them. CDR3: CASSVAGYSGANVLTF. The CDR3 DNA reads as TGTGCCAGCAGCGTAGCCGGATACTCTGGGGCCAACGTCCTGACTTTC.

Of note for this clonotype: One end of the junction fails to match germline, which may point to a read error. This chain joins TRBV12-3 or TRBV12-4 and TRBJ2-1, with D possibly TRBD1 on 6 matching bases. CDR3 length: 13 residues. The CDR3 region has the DNA TGTGCCAGCAGTTTCCCTCAGGGGAATGGGCAGTTCTTC. It encodes CASSFPQGNGQFF.

The V and J genes are TRBV6-6 and TRBJ1-2; D is undetermined. The V gene lost 5 bases and the J gene lost 8 bases, with 15 bases spanning the gap. Germline-derived CDR1 and CDR2 are MNHNY and SVGAGI (reference sequence). The CDR3 consists of 13 residues. The DNA for the CDR3 is TGTGCCAGCAGTCCACAGAGAAGGTTCGGCTACACCTTC. Its protein product is CASSPQRRFGYTF.

The chain links TRBV10-1 to TRBJ2-3; D is tentatively TRBD1 or TRBD2 (5 bases each). V lost 0 bases, J lost 6 bases, and 10 bases lay in between. Germline values: CDR1 WNHNN, CDR2 SYGVQD (reference sequence). The CDR3 spans 14 residues. The CDR3 region is CASSESGTGDTQYF. CDR3 nucleotide sequence: TGCGCCAGCAGTGAGTCTGGGACGGGGGATACGCAGTATTTT.

This clonotype showed up just a few times. This chain joins TRBV7-2 and TRBJ1-4; TRBD1 is a possible D gene (5 bases). Germline lookup yields CDR1 SGHTA and CDR2 FQGNSA. V gave up 5 bases and J gave up 16 bases, with 23 bases separating them. The CDR3 has 14 residues. The CDR3 region is CASSATPGAPLKFF. The CDR3 DNA sequence: TGTGCCAGCAGCGCTACCCCCGGGGCCCCATTGAAGTTTTTT.

The genes are TRBV7-2 and TRBJ1-2; no clear D. V shed 3 bases and J shed 5 bases, with 10 bases lying between them. The CDR3 runs 13 residues. Germline assignment: CDR1 SGHTA and CDR2 FQGNSA. DNA for the CDR3: TGTGCCAGCAGCTTCAGCTTTAAATATGGCTACACCTTC. Residues: CASSFSFKYGYTF. Combining the CDR3 with reference TRBV7-2 and TRBJ1-2 gives the whole variable domain GAGVSQSPSNKVTEKGKDVELRCDPISGHTALYWYRQSLGQGLEFLIYFQGNSAPDKSGLPSDRFSAERTGGSVSTLTIQRTQQEDSAVYLCASSFSFKYGYTFGSGTRLTVV.

This clonotype was recorded at least ten times. The rearrangement uses TRBV20-1 and TRBJ1-5, with TRBD1 as a possible D gene (5 bases). The CDR3 contains 14 residues. Germline V CDR1 and CDR2: DFQATT, SNEGSKA (reference sequence). Trimming took off 3 bases at V and 4 bases at J, with 13 bases between the two ends. The CDR3 DNA follows: TGCAGTGCTAGGAAGGGGCAGGGTAATCAGCCCCAGCATTTT. Translation: CSARKGQGNQPQHF.

In this sample, this clonotype turned up many times. The chain employs TRBV28 and TRBJ2-5; maybe TRBD2 (5 bases). The CDR3 covers 14 residues. Trimming took off 1 base at V and 1 base at J, with 7 bases between the two ends. Germline V gene sequence: CDR1 MDHEN, CDR2 SYDVKM. The CDR3 DNA follows: TGTGCCAGCAGTTTATCGGGGATCCAAGAGACCCAGTACTTC. Translated, it gives CASSLSGIQETQYF.

The chain couples TRBV7-9 to TRBJ1-4; D possibly corresponds to TRBD1 (5 bases). The germline V gene encodes CDR1 SEHNR and CDR2 FQNEAQ (reference sequence). The CDR3 consists of 18 residues. V was shortened by 1 base and J by 0 bases, with 15 bases between the two germline ends. The CDR3 DNA sequence: TGTGCCAGCAGCTTAGTACCCAGGGCGCCTCCAACTAATGAAAAACTGTTTTTT. Amino acid sequence: CASSLVPRAPPTNEKLFF. The full variable domain, completed using reference TRBV7-9 and TRBJ1-4, is DTGVSQNPRHKITKRGQNVTFRCDPISEHNRLYWYRQTLGQGPEFLTYFQNEAQLEKSRLLSDRFSAERPKGSFSTLEIQRTEQGDSAMYLCASSLVPRAPPTNEKLFFGSGTQLSVL.

The V call is TRBV20-1, the J call TRBJ2-5; the D call may be TRBD1 or TRBD2 (7 bases each). The assigned J gene may be wrong: the sequence end matches TRBJ2-1 better. The germline V gene encodes CDR1 DFQATT and CDR2 SNEGSKA (reference sequence). The CDR3 consists of 16 residues. This chain's CDR3 is CSVQGGRRGHQETQFF. The DNA for the CDR3 is TGCAGTGTTCAGGGGGGGAGAAGGGGGCACCAAGAGACCCAGTTCTTC.

This clonotype has a handful of counts. The chain couples TRBV29-1 to TRBJ2-4; D gene unclear. The V gene's germline CDR1 is SQVTM and CDR2 ANQGSEA. The length of the CDR3 is 16 residues. V shed 3 bases and J shed 8 bases, with 23 bases lying between them. The CDR3 loop reads CSVDPLRTLFVDIQYF. The CDR3 DNA sequence: TGCAGCGTTGATCCTCTGAGAACTCTATTTGTAGACATTCAGTACTTC.